The sequence of this TCR beta chain was determined in a study of CD8 T cells in Susac syndrome. It was with random hexamers that roughly 0.45 to 1 ug RNA was reverse transcribed. TCRdb fed the immunoSEQ multiplex PCR reads into MiXCR, producing one record per CDR3 protein. The repertoire holds around 110,000 distinct CDR3 sequences, roughly 95% seen once, with about 0.41% in the top ten. Study-wide findings and caveats: TEMRA cells and active patients showed peak Susac CD8+ clonal expansion.

For this clonotype: Its target is unknown.

This TCR derives from a human donor with Susac syndrome. The sequencing sample was made of CD8+ T cells from PBMCs.

This CDR3 is CASSLALRSTDTQYF. CDR3 nucleotide sequence: TGTGCCAGCAGCTTAGCCCTCCGCAGCACAGATACGCAGTATTTT. This chain links TRBV7-9 with TRBJ2-3; D not resolved. CDR1 is SEHNR, CDR2 FQNEAQ, per germline (reference sequence). V gave up 0 bases and J gave up 0 bases, with 7 bases separating them. The CDR3 totals 15 residues.